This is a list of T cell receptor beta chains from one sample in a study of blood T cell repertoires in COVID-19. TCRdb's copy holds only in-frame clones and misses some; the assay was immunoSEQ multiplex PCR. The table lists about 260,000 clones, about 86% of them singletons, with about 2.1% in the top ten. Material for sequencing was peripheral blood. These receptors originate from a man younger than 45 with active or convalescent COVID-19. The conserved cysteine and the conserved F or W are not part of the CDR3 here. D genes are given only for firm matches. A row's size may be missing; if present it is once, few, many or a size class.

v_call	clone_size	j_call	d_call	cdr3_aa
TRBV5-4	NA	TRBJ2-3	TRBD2	ASSDGLAGIADTQY
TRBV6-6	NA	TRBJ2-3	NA	ASGERSSTDTQY
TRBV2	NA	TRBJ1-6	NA	ASSEPGHQNSPLH
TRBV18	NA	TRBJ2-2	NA	ASSRPGEAGELF
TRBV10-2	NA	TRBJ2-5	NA	ASNNQGGGLETQY
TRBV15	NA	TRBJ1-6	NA	ATSKKVAGIGSYNSPLH
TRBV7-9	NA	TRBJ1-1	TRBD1	ASSGGQGSGTEAF
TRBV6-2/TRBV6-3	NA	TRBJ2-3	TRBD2	ASSRPGLAVTDTQY
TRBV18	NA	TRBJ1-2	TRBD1	ASSPPTGSAPYGYT
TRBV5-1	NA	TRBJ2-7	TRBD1	ASSERQGNYEQY
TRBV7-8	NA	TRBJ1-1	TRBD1	ASSLRDRRNTEAF
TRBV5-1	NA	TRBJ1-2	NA	ASSFGGNYGYT
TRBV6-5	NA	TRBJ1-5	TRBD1	ASSSRGDSNQPQH
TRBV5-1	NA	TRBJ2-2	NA	ASSLEATQGFGELF
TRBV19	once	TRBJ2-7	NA	ASSQTGTSYEQY
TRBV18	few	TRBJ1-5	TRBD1	ASNTRGLTQPQH
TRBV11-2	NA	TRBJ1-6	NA	ASSSPGSYNSPLH
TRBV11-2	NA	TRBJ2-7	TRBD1	ASTKQGASYEQY
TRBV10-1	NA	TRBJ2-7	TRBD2	ASASGSYEQY